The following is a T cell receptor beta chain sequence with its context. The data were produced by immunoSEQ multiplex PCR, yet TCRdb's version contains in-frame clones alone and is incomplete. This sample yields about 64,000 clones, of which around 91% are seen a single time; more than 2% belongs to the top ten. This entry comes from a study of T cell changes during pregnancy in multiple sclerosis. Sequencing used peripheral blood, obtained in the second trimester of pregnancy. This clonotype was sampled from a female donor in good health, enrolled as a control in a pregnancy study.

Written as DNA, the CDR3 is TGTGCCTGGAACAGGAACACTGAAGCTTTCTTT. Amino acids: CAWNRNTEAFF. The chain links TRBV30 to TRBJ1-1; no definite D call. CDR3 length: 11 residues. Germline V gene lookup returns CDR1 GTSNPN and CDR2 SVGIG (reference sequence). V shed 4 bases and J shed 1 base, with 4 bases lying between them.